The clone carrying this TCR beta chain came up many times. The CDR3 totals 12 residues. V lost 2 bases and J 5 bases, leaving 6 bases between the germline ends. Germline V gene sequence: CDR1 SGHVS, CDR2 FNYEAQ. The sample is drawn from a study of T-cell memory formation after mild COVID-19. TCRdb itself ran the 5' RACE reads through MiXCR, one entry per CDR3 protein. Of roughly 400,000 distinct CDR3 sequences listed, more than 15% are singletons. This chain uses TRBV7-6 with TRBJ2-5; D uncertain. The sequence was obtained from a man aged 18 to 29 who had mild COVID-19 (a few samples of this study predate the infection). Cell type and time point are not known. The specimen sequenced was PBMCs or a T cell subset sorted from them (not recorded which). The CDR3 here is CASSLNMETQYF. The CDR3 bases are TGTGCCAGCAGCTTAAATATGGAGACCCAGTACTTC.